This is a list of T cell receptor beta chains from one sample in a study of cytomegalovirus exposure and HLA in healthy donors. This table comes from immunoSEQ multiplex PCR, and its TCRdb copy is limited to in-frame clones, with some not included. Here the sample spans approximately 89,000 clones, around 76% being singletons. Source material: PBMCs. These receptors all come from a man aged 30 to 39 in good health and CMV-seropositive. The CDR3 runs from the conserved cysteine through the conserved F or W. D genes are given only for firm matches. Clone size is stated in some rows and not others, as once, few, many or a class when expanded.

clone_size	d_call	v_call	cdr3_length	j_call	cdr3_aa	cdr3_nt
.	.	TRBV18	12	TRBJ2-1	CASSGQNNEQFF	TGTGCCAGCTCAGGACAGAACAATGAGCAGTTCTTC
.	TRBD2	TRBV19	16	TRBJ2-1	CASSRALLLAGVEQFF	TGTGCCAGTAGTCGGGCTCTGTTGCTAGCGGGGGTTGAGCAGTTCTTC
.	TRBD2	TRBV4-3	17	TRBJ2-3	CASSQSSSGDSTDTQYF	TGCGCCAGCAGCCAATCCTCTAGCGGTGATAGCACAGATACGCAGTATTTT
.	.	TRBV27	12	TRBJ1-4	CASRTADEKLFF	TGTGCCAGCCGTACAGCCGATGAAAAACTGTTTTTT
.	.	TRBV7-8	16	TRBJ2-3	CASSLYRGGLGDTQYF	TGTGCCAGCAGCTTATACAGGGGGGGGCTCGGAGATACGCAGTATTTT
.	.	TRBV19	14	TRBJ1-4	CASSSRGQIEKLFF	TGTGCCAGTAGTTCGAGAGGGCAAATTGAAAAACTGTTTTTT
few	TRBD1	TRBV4-1	15	TRBJ1-1	CASSQAYRGRTEAFF	TGCGCCAGCAGCCAAGCATACAGGGGTCGGACTGAAGCTTTCTTT
.	TRBD2	TRBV27	14	TRBJ2-3	CASRRGGPTDTQYF	TGTGCCAGTAGACGGGGGGGCCCCACAGATACGCAGTATTTT
once	.	TRBV7-2	15	TRBJ2-1	CASSPTPGGYNEQFF	TGTGCCAGCAGCCCCACCCCCGGCGGTTACAATGAGCAGTTCTTC
.	.	TRBV6-5	15	TRBJ2-2	CASSSRTRNTGELFF	TGTGCCAGCAGTTCACGTACACGAAACACCGGGGAGCTGTTTTTT
.	TRBD2	TRBV5-6	15	TRBJ2-5	CASSLVAGGPETQYF	TGTGCCAGCAGCTTGGTTGCGGGGGGGCCGGAGACCCAGTACTTC
.	TRBD2	TRBV5-6	14	TRBJ2-2	CASLGGLNTGELFF	TGTGCCAGCCTCGGGGGGTTGAACACCGGGGAGCTGTTTTTT